This paragraph reports one TCR beta chain. What it recognizes is unknown. This record comes from a study of blood T cell dynamics during melanoma immunotherapy. Study-level points and caveats: PBMC repertoires of eventual disease-control patients split at W3 into clonality or diversity gains.

Time point reported: pre-treatment baseline. Samples come from before therapy and from week 3 after the first blockade cycle. Response was assessed by RECIST 1.1 at 12 weeks, except a couple of rapid progressors. This CDR3 region has 15 residues. Germline assignment: CDR1 MNHEY and CDR2 SMNVEV (reference sequence). V was clipped by 4 bases and J by 2 bases, with 14 bases between them. The table came from immunoSEQ multiplex PCR; TCRdb's copy has only in-frame clones and leaves some out. The sample lists approximately 9,500 clones, 75% to 90% occurring once. The TCR originated in a human donor with melanoma. This sample comprised blood, obtained from a patient treated with checkpoint blockade. The chain uses TRBV27 and TRBJ1-1, with D tentatively TRBD1 (6 bases). The CDR3 DNA sequence: TGTGCCAGCAGTTCGGGGGCACGGGGTAACACTGAAGCTTTCTTT. It specifies CASSSGARGNTEAFF.